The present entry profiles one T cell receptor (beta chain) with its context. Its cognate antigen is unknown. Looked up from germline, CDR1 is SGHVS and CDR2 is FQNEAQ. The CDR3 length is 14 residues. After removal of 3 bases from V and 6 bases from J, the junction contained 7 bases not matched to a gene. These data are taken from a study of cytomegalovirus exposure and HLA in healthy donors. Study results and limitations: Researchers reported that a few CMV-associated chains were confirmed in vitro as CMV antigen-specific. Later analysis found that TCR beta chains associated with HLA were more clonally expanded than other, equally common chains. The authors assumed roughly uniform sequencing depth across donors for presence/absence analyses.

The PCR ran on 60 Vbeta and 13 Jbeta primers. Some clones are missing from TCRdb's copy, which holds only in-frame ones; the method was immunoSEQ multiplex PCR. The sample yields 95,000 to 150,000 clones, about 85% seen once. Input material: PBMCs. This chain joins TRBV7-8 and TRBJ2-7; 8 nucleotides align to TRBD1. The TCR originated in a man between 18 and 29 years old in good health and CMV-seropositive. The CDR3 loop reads CASSFWQGAAEQYF. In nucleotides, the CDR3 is TGTGCCAGCAGCTTTTGGCAGGGGGCCGCCGAGCAGTACTTC. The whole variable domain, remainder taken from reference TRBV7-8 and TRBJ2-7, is GAGVSQSPRYKVAKRGQDVALRCDPISGHVSLFWYQQALGQGPEFLTYFQNEAQLDKSGLPSDRFFAERPEGSVSTLKIQRTQQEDSAVYLCASSFWQGAAEQYFGPGTRLTVT.